What follows are 17 T cell receptor beta chains derived from one specimen sequenced in a study of T cells after yellow fever vaccination (dated by TCRdb to about 2019). Preparation of the library involved 5' RACE. Instrument used: Illumina HiSeq 2500. The public reads were reanalyzed by TCRdb: fastp trimming at Q25, MiXCR alignment, in-frame beta chains only. Records with the same CDR3 protein are collapsed into one entry carrying the most frequent genes and DNA. A total of some 560,000 distinct CDR3 sequences appear in this sample, less than 20% of them only once. The top ten clones comprise approximately 15% of the sample. This specimen's treatment or condition label, per the study, means: live attenuated yellow fever vaccine strain. The sample here was PBMCs, taken 5 days after the first yellow fever vaccination. The receptors originated from a man between 18 and 35 years old who received the YFV17D yellow fever vaccine.

In its sample, this clonotype was seen many times. This chain connects TRBV27 to TRBJ1-4; the match to TRBD1 covers 7 bases. The CDR3 sequence is 14 residues long. Germline CDR1 MNHEY, CDR2 SMNVEV (reference sequence). Trimming cost V 5 bases and J 0 bases; bases outside gene matches: 0. In DNA form, the CDR3 reads TGTGCCAGCAGTACAGGGGCAACTAATGAAAAACTGTTTTTT. This gives the protein CASSTGATNEKLFF.

This clonotype was recorded a few times. The rearrangement joins TRBV29-1 to TRBJ2-3; no firm D call. CDR1 and CDR2 from the germline V gene are SQVTM and ANQGSEA. The CDR3 is 13 amino acids. The V gene lost 5 bases and the J gene lost 10 bases, with 19 bases spanning the gap. CDR3 in amino acids: CSVPDRPSSAQYF. Here the CDR3 DNA reads TGCAGCGTTCCAGACCGACCATCGTCGGCGCAGTATTTT.

In nucleotides, the CDR3 is TGTGCCACCAGCTCCCTAGGGGGGCCAGAGACCCAGTACTTC. Translation: CATSSLGGPETQYF. This sequence joins TRBV15 and TRBJ2-5, with D perhaps given as TRBD1 or TRBD2 (6 bases each). CDR1 is LNHNV and CDR2 is YYDKDF in the germline V gene (reference sequence). The length of the CDR3 is 14 residues. V was cut by 5 bases and J by 4 bases, with 14 bases left in between.

CDR3 sequence reads: CSASTSPDTQYF. The CDR3 DNA sequence: TGCAGTGCTAGTACATCCCCGGATACGCAGTATTTT. V usage is TRBV20-1 and J usage is TRBJ2-3; D not certain. The germline V gene encodes CDR1 DFQATT and CDR2 SNEGSKA (reference sequence). This CDR3 spans 12 amino acids. The V gene lost 3 bases and the J gene lost 6 bases, with 10 bases spanning the gap.

This clonotype appeared many times. The rearrangement uses TRBV7-2 and TRBJ2-1, with 8 positions matching TRBD2. Germline CDR1 reads SGHTA; CDR2 reads FQGNSA. This CDR3 has 16 amino acids. The V and J ends lost 1 base and 3 bases, in that order; junction bases with no gene match: 5. CDR3 DNA: TGTGCCAGCAGCTTAGGGGCGGGGGGACACTACAATGAGCAGTTCTTC. Amino acids: CASSLGAGGHYNEQFF.

V usage is TRBV10-1 and J usage is TRBJ2-5, with D possibly being TRBD1 (6 bases). There are 16 residues in the CDR3. Germline V gives CDR1 WNHNN, CDR2 SYGVQD (reference sequence). V was pared by 3 bases and J by 0 bases, with 14 bases between. This CDR3 is CASSDLRQAYQETQYF. CDR3 sequence (DNA): TGCGCCAGCAGTGACCTTCGACAGGCGTACCAAGAGACCCAGTACTTC.

Only a few counts were recorded for this clonotype. The chain uses TRBV20-1 and TRBJ1-2; D might be TRBD1 (6 bases). V shed 2 bases and J shed 3 bases, with 13 bases lying between them. The CDR3 is made up of 14 amino acids. Germline V gene data show CDR1 as DFQATT and CDR2 as SNEGSKA (reference sequence). The CDR3 DNA is TGCAGTGCTAGAAGGTCGGAGGGGGACTATGGCTACACCTTC. This codes for CSARRSEGDYGYTF.

This sequence joins TRBV7-2 and TRBJ2-1; no clear D. The CDR3 consists of 14 residues. Between the trimmed V and J ends, which lost 4 bases and 0 bases, there was a span of 7 bases. CDR1 SGHTA and CDR2 FQGNSA come from the germline V gene. The CDR3 spells CASSSDGSYNEQFF. For the CDR3, the DNA is TGTGCCAGCAGCTCTGACGGCTCCTACAATGAGCAGTTCTTC. Supplemented by reference TRBV7-2 and TRBJ2-1, the full variable domain reads GAGVSQSPSNKVTEKGKDVELRCDPISGHTALYWYRQSLGQGLEFLIYFQGNSAPDKSGLPSDRFSAERTGGSVSTLTIQRTQQEDSAVYLCASSSDGSYNEQFFGPGTRLTVL.

Only a few counts were recorded for this clonotype. This sequence joins TRBV28 and TRBJ2-2, with 8 bases aligning to TRBD1. CDR3 length: 12 residues. CDR1 and CDR2 (germline): MDHEN, SYDVKM. CDR3 amino acids: CGTGLDTGELFF. The CDR3 DNA sequence: TGTGGGACAGGGTTGGACACCGGGGAGCTGTTTTTT.

This clonotype was recorded many times. The rearrangement uses TRBV5-5 and TRBJ2-5; no definite D call. The CDR3 consists of 15 residues. Germline CDR1 is SGHKS and CDR2 is YYEKEE (reference sequence). V was shortened by 3 bases and J by 2 bases, with 14 bases between the two germline ends. CDR3 sequence reads: CASSSNTARQETQYF. In nucleotides, the CDR3 is TGTGCCAGCAGCTCAAATACCGCCCGACAAGAGACCCAGTACTTC.

This clonotype came up many times. V is TRBV5-1 and J is TRBJ2-5; D might be TRBD1 (8 bases). The V gene lost 5 bases and the J gene lost 1 base, with 15 bases spanning the gap. The CDR3 has 15 residues. CDR1 is SGHRS, CDR2 YFSETQ, per germline. In DNA, the CDR3 is TGCGCCAGCAGGGGGGGGACAGGTGTCCAAGAGACCCAGTACTTC. Its protein is CASRGGTGVQETQYF.

In this sample, this clonotype turned up a few times. The V and J genes are TRBV6-1 and TRBJ1-5, with D perhaps matching TRBD1 (5 bases). V was clipped by 9 bases and J by 4 bases, with 13 bases between them. CDR1 and CDR2 from the germline V gene are MNHNS and SASEGT. The length of the CDR3 is 13 residues. The CDR3, as DNA: TGTGCCAGTGCCTTATGGGGGAATCAGCCCCAGCATTTT. It translates to CASALWGNQPQHF.

The chain carries TRBV12-3 or TRBV12-4 and TRBJ2-3; 10 nucleotides match TRBD2. The CDR3 runs to 15 residues. V dropped 2 bases and J dropped 5; count of bases not matched to a gene: 4. The chain's CDR3 is CASSLLAGGGDTQYF. The DNA for the CDR3 is TGTGCCAGCAGTTTATTAGCGGGGGGCGGAGATACGCAGTATTTT.

This chain links TRBV7-2 with TRBJ1-6; D is perhaps TRBD1 (5 bases). The CDR3 totals 12 residues. V was shortened by 10 bases and J by 10 bases, with 14 bases between the two germline ends. The germline gives CDR1 SGHTA, CDR2 FQGNSA. CDR3 coding DNA: TGTGCCACTTCGGGGCCCGGGTCACCCCTCCACTTT. Its translation: CATSGPGSPLHF.

The chain couples TRBV5-1 to TRBJ2-7; D might be TRBD1 (6 bases). The CDR3 is 20 residues long. Trimming removed 4 bases at V and 0 bases at J, with 29 bases between. CDR1 and CDR2 from the germline V gene are SGHRS and YFSETQ. Here the CDR3 DNA reads TGCGCCAGCAGCGCACTCATCCTCGGACAGCTCCAGGGGAGCTCCTACGAGCAGTACTTC. Protein: CASSALILGQLQGSSYEQYF.

Ten or more counts support this clonotype. The V and J genes are TRBV28 and TRBJ2-3, with 8 nucleotides matching TRBD1. V gave up 5 bases and J gave up 4 bases; unmatched junction bases: 2. CDR1 MDHEN and CDR2 SYDVKM come from the germline V gene. The CDR3 is made up of 13 amino acids. CDR3 protein: CASSPGGADTQYF. For the CDR3, the DNA is TGTGCCAGCAGTCCAGGGGGCGCAGATACGCAGTATTTT.

This clonotype was counted ten times or more. The chain links TRBV29-1 to TRBJ2-3; perhaps TRBD2 as D (5 bases). The CDR3 has 13 amino acids. V was cut by 8 bases and J by 1 base, with 13 bases left in between. Germline CDR1 and CDR2: SQVTM and ANQGSEA. The CDR3 protein is CSSREYGTDTQYF. The CDR3 nucleotides are TGCAGCTCCCGGGAATATGGCACAGATACGCAGTATTTT.